What follows are 20 T cell receptor beta chains derived from one specimen sequenced in a study of cytomegalovirus exposure and HLA in healthy donors. Amplification used 60 Vbeta primers and 13 Jbeta primers. Only in-frame clones appear in the TCRdb table, and some are missing; sequencing was by immunoSEQ multiplex PCR. Here the sample table reports roughly 62,000 clones. Material: PBMCs. These receptors originate from a woman aged 18-35 years in good health and CMV-seronegative.

J is TRBJ2-2 and V is TRBV11-2; TRBD1 matches at 10 bases. Germline CDR1 and CDR2: SGHAT and FQNNGV. J gave up 8 bases and V 6 bases, and 15 bases lay outside the gene matches. This CDR3 has 17 residues. Here the CDR3 DNA reads TGTGCCAGCAGGAATTCTCGGGACAGGGGTTTGTGGGGGGAGCTGTTTTTT. This sequence encodes CASRNSRDRGLWGELFF.

V is TRBV19 and J is TRBJ2-3; 7 positions match TRBD2. The CDR3 is made up of 16 amino acids. V trimming: 3 bases; J trimming: 0 bases; junction bases outside the gene matches: 6. Looked up from germline, CDR1 is LNHDA and CDR2 is SQIVND (reference sequence). CDR3: CASSMGLQVSTDTQYF. For the CDR3, the DNA is TGTGCCAGTAGTATGGGACTACAGGTCAGCACAGATACGCAGTATTTT.

V and J are TRBV15 and TRBJ1-6; tentative D call: TRBD1 (6 bases). The CDR3 consists of 15 residues. V was pared by 3 bases and J by 9 bases, with 15 bases between. The germline V gene encodes CDR1 LNHNV and CDR2 YYDKDF (reference sequence). CDR3 coding DNA: TGTGCCACCAGCAGTCGGGGCAGGGGAATTTCACCCCTCCACTTT. Amino acid sequence: CATSSRGRGISPLHF.

This chain connects TRBV4-1 to TRBJ1-1, with 8 bases matching TRBD1. The CDR3 spans 15 residues. Losses at the gene ends were 2 bases for V and 6 bases for J; bases not matched to a gene: 8. The germline CDR1 and CDR2 sequences are MGHRA and YSYEKL. In DNA form, the CDR3 reads TGCGCCAGCAGCCAACATACAGGGGGTACGGCTGAAGCTTTCTTT. Residues: CASSQHTGGTAEAFF.

The V gene is TRBV9, the J gene TRBJ1-3; D is unresolved. The CDR3 length is 15 residues. Trimming shortened V by 3 bases and J by 8 bases, and 18 bases separated the two germline ends. Looked up from germline, CDR1 is SGDLS and CDR2 is YYNGEE. CDR3 residues: CASSASSGPGDTIYF. The CDR3 coding sequence is TGTGCCAGCAGCGCCAGTAGCGGCCCCGGAGACACCATATATTTT.

CDR3 sequence reads: CASSPGGGGGYTF. The CDR3 coding sequence is TGTGCCAGCAGCCCTGGGGGGGGAGGTGGCTACACCTTC. The chain has TRBV9 and TRBJ1-2, with D maybe TRBD1 (5 bases). The CDR3 sequence is 13 residues long. Germline CDR1 SGDLS, CDR2 YYNGEE. V was clipped by 4 bases and J by 7 bases, with 14 bases between them.

This chain connects TRBV18 to TRBJ1-1; D not resolved. The length of the CDR3 is 14 residues. Germline CDR1 reads KGHSH; CDR2 reads LQKENI. The germline V and J ends were trimmed by 5 bases and 3 bases, with 13 bases remaining between them. CDR3 DNA sequence: TGTGCCAGCTCAGCCTCGACAAGTGACACTGAAGCTTTCTTT. Translated: CASSASTSDTEAFF.

This chain connects TRBV5-1 to TRBJ1-2, with D uncertain. The CDR3 has 13 residues. In germline, CDR1 is SGHRS, CDR2 YFSETQ. V was shortened by 7 bases and J by 2 bases, with 12 bases between the two germline ends. CDR3 in DNA: TGCGCCAGCGGGGAGGGAGAAAACTATGGCTACACCTTC. It encodes CASGEGENYGYTF.

In DNA, the CDR3 is TGTGCCAGCAGTACTAAGGCGGGAAGACTTTACAATGAGCAGTTCTTC. It is translated as CASSTKAGRLYNEQFF. The V and J genes are TRBV11-3 and TRBJ2-1; perhaps TRBD2 as D (6 bases). This CDR3 has 16 amino acids. Germline CDR1 and CDR2: SGHNT and YENEEA. Trimming removed 6 bases from V and 4 bases from J, with 19 bases in between.

J is TRBJ1-2 and V is TRBV6-1; maybe TRBD1 (5 bases). Trimming left V 3 bases short and J 5 bases short, with 16 bases between. CDR3 length equals 15 residues. From germline, CDR1 is MNHNS and CDR2 SASEGT. CDR3 coding DNA: TGTGCCAGCAGTGAGGGGGGAAATCAAGGTTATGGCTACACCTTC. Translation: CASSEGGNQGYGYTF.

The chain is built from TRBV19 and TRBJ1-1; D is uncertain. CDR1 is LNHDA and CDR2 is SQIVND in the germline V gene (reference sequence). The CDR3 is 14 residues long. Trimming stripped 6 bases from V and 1 base from J, with 12 bases between. CDR3 loop: CASSRLKGNTEAFF. The CDR3 DNA follows: TGTGCCAGTAGCAGACTTAAAGGGAACACTGAAGCTTTCTTT.

The rearrangement uses TRBV2 and TRBJ2-5; 7 bases match TRBD1. V shed 6 bases, J shed 0 bases, and the junction held 7 bases outside the gene matches. CDR1 and CDR2 (germline): SNHLY, FYNNEI. The CDR3 runs to 15 residues. The CDR3 coding sequence is TGTGCCAGCAGGAGGGGGCGTGGGTACCAAGAGACCCAGTACTTC. It translates to CASRRGRGYQETQYF.

The chain employs TRBV2 and TRBJ1-2; 7 nucleotides agree with TRBD1. V dropped 3 bases and J dropped 7; count of bases not matched to a gene: 11. This CDR3 contains 15 residues. Looked up from germline, CDR1 is SNHLY and CDR2 is FYNNEI. CDR3 sequence (DNA): TGTGCCAGCAGTGATCCCCCAAGACAGGGCACTGGCTACACCTTC. Its translation: CASSDPPRQGTGYTF.

Concerning this clone: The sample contains more than one DNA sequence encoding this CDR3. The chain uses TRBV5-1 and TRBJ2-5; 7 nucleotides line up with TRBD1. V was clipped by 4 bases and J by 2 bases; unmatched bases: 8. In germline, CDR1 is SGHRS, CDR2 YFSETQ. CDR3 length: 15 residues. The CDR3 nucleotides read TGCGCCAGCAGCCCCGGGACAGCTCTACAAGAGACCCAGTACTTC. It encodes CASSPGTALQETQYF.

The V call is TRBV27, the J call TRBJ1-1; no clear D. This CDR3 is built from 12 residues. V shed 3 bases and J shed 8 bases, with 10 bases lying between them. From germline, CDR1 is MNHEY and CDR2 SMNVEV (reference sequence). The CDR3: CASSLWGAEAFF. In DNA, the CDR3 is TGTGCCAGCAGTTTGTGGGGAGCAGAAGCTTTCTTT.

The gene calls are TRBV6-1 and TRBJ1-6, with D tentatively TRBD1 (6 bases). V was pared by 6 bases and J by 4 bases, with 10 bases between. The germline CDR1 and CDR2 sequences are MNHNS and SASEGT. The CDR3 has 14 residues. DNA for the CDR3: TGTGCCAGCAGAACTGGACAGTATAATTCACCCCTCCACTTT. Its translation: CASRTGQYNSPLHF.

The chain carries TRBV5-1 and TRBJ1-5; possibly TRBD1 for D (6 bases). V was clipped by 0 bases and J by 6 bases, with 10 bases between them. This CDR3 comprises 14 residues. Germline V gene sequence: CDR1 SGHRS, CDR2 YFSETQ. The CDR3 is CASSLEQGGQPQHF. The CDR3 nucleotides are TGCGCCAGCAGCTTGGAACAGGGTGGTCAGCCCCAGCATTTT.

This sequence joins TRBV29-1 and TRBJ2-1; no clear D gene. With 3 bases removed from V and 3 bases from J, the gap between germline ends came to 12 bases. The CDR3 sequence is 14 residues long. From germline, CDR1 is SQVTM and CDR2 ANQGSEA. This chain's CDR3 is CSVDAVGDYNEQFF. CDR3 nucleotides: TGCAGCGTTGACGCGGTAGGTGACTACAATGAGCAGTTCTTC.

This chain connects TRBV5-5 to TRBJ1-4; the D gene is possibly TRBD1 (6 bases). Germline CDR1 reads SGHKS; CDR2 reads YYEKEE (reference sequence). The CDR3 length is 16 residues. Deletions cut 4 bases from V and 5 bases from J, with 18 bases between. This CDR3 is CASSEPVDRTNEKLFF. The DNA of the CDR3 is TGTGCCAGCAGCGAACCTGTAGACAGGACGAATGAAAAACTGTTTTTT.

The chain carries TRBV19 and TRBJ1-1; D is unclear. This CDR3 region has 13 residues. Deletions cut 4 bases from V and 9 bases from J, with 15 bases between. Germline V lookup: CDR1 LNHDA, CDR2 SQIVND (reference sequence). The CDR3 region is CASSNKQRGQAFF. Here the CDR3 DNA reads TGTGCCAGTAGTAACAAACAGAGAGGGCAAGCTTTCTTT.